The present T cell receptor beta chain was sequenced within a study of graft-versus-host responses after intestinal transplantation. With regard to this clone: Its antigen remains unidentified.

Once graft tissue had been processed, intraepithelial and lamina propria lymphocytes were released. TCRdb's table, derived via immunoSEQ multiplex PCR, lists solely in-frame clones and lacks some. The sample has approximately 63,000 clones, 89% seen once. Study-wide results and caveats: Some GvH clones appeared in ileal mucosa or blood before recipient bone marrow.

Sequences were derived from ileum tissue, sampled approximately 370 days after transplant. The clonotype comes from a human patient who received an intestinal transplant, so some T cells may come from the graft donor.

In DNA form, the CDR3 reads TGTGCCAGCAGTTTAGGGAGATTGACTGAAGCTTTCTTT. This sequence encodes CASSLGRLTEAFF. The chain joins TRBV28 to TRBJ1-1; D gene uncertain. Germline assignment: CDR1 MDHEN and CDR2 SYDVKM. This CDR3 spans 13 amino acids. V was shortened by 2 bases and J by 5 bases, with 9 bases between the two germline ends.